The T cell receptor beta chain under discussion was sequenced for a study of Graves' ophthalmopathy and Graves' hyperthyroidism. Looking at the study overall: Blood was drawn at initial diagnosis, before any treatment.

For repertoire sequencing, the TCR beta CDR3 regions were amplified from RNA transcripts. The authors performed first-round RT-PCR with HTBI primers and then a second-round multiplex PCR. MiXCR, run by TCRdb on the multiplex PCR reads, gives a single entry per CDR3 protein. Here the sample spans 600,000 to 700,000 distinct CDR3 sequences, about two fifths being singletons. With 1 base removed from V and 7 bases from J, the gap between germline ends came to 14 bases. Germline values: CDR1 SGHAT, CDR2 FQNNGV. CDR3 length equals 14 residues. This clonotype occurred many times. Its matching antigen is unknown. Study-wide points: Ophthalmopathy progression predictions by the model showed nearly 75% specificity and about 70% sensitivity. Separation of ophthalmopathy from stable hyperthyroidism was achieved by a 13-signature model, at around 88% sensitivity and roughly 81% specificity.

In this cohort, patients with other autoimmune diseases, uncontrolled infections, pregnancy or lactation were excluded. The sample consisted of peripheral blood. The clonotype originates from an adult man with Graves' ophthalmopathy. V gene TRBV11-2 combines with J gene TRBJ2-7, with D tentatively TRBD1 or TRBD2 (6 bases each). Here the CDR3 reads CASSLVVRGGEQYF. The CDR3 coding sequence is TGTGCCAGCAGCTTAGTCGTCAGGGGAGGTGAGCAGTACTTC. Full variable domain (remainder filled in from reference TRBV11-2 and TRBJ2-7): EAGVAQSPRYKIIEKRQSVAFWCNPISGHATLYWYQQILGQGPKLLIQFQNNGVVDDSQLPKDRFSAERLKGVDSTLKIQPAKLEDSAVYLCASSLVVRGGEQYFGPGTRLTVT.